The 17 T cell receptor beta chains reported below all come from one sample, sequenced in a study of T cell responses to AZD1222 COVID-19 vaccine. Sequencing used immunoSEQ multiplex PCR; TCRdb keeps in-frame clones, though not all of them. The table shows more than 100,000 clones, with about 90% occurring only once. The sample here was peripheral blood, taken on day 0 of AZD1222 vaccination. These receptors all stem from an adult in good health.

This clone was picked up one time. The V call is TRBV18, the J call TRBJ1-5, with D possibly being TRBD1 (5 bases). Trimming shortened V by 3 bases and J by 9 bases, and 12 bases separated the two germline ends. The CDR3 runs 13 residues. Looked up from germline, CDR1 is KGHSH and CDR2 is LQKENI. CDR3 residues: CASSPGTEWPQHF. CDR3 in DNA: TGTGCCAGCTCACCCGGGACCGAATGGCCCCAGCATTTT.

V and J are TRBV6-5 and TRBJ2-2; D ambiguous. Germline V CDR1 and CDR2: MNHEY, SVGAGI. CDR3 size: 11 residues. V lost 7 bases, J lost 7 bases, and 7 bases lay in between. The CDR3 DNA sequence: TGTGCCAGCAAAGTCCACGGGGAGCTGTTTTTT. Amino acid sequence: CASKVHGELFF.

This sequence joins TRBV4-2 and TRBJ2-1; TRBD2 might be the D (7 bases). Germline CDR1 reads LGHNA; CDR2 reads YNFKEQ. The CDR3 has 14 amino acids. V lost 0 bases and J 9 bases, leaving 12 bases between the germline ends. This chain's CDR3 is CASSQEGGVGEQFF. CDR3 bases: TGTGCCAGCAGCCAAGAAGGGGGGGTTGGTGAGCAGTTCTTC.

The CDR3 protein is CASSLLENTEAFF. The CDR3 bases are TGCGCCAGCAGCTTGTTGGAGAACACTGAAGCTTTCTTT. The rearrangement uses TRBV5-1 and TRBJ1-1; D not resolved. Between the trimmed V and J ends, which lost 1 base and 1 base, there was a span of 5 bases. Germline CDR1 SGHRS, CDR2 YFSETQ. CDR3 length: 13 amino acids.

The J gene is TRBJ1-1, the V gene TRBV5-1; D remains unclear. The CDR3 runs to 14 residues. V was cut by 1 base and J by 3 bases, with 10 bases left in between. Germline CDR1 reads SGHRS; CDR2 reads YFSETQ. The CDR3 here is CASSLIGIDTEAFF. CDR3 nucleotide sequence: TGCGCCAGCAGCTTGATAGGGATCGACACTGAAGCTTTCTTT.

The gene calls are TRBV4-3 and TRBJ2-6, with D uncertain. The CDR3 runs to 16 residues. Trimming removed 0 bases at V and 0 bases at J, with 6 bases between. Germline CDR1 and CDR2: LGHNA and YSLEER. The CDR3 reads CASSQDWSSGANVLTF. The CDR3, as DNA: TGCGCCAGCAGCCAAGATTGGAGCTCTGGGGCCAACGTCCTGACTTTC.

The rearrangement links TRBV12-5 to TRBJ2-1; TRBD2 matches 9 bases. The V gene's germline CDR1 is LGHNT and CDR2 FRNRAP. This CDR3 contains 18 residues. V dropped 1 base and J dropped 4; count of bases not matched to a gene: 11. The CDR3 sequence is CASGLGAPGLAGYNEQFF. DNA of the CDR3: TGTGCTAGTGGTTTGGGTGCCCCGGGCCTAGCGGGGTACAATGAGCAGTTCTTC.

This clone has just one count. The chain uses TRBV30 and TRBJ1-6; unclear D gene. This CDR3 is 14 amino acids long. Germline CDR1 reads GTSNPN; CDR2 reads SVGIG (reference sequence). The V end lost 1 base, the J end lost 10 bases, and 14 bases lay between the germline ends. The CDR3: CAWSEGPVGSPLHF. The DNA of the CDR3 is TGTGCCTGGAGTGAGGGCCCCGTGGGGTCACCCCTCCACTTT. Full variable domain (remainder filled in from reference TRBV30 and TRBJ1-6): SQTIHQWPATLVQPVGSPLSLECTVEGTSNPNLYWYRQAAGRGLQLLFYSVGIGQISSEVPQNLSASRPQDRQFILSSKKLLLSDSGFYLCAWSEGPVGSPLHFGNGTRLTVT.

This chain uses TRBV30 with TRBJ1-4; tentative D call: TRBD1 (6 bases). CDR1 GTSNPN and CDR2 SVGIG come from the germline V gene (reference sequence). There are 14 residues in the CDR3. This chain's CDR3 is CARGIGGREEKLFF. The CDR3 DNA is TGTGCGCGCGGTATAGGGGGGCGTGAAGAAAAACTGTTTTTT.

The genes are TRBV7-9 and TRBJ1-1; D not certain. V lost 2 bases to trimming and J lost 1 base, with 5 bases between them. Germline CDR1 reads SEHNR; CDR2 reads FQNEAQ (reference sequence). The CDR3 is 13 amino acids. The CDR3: CASSLQANTEAFF. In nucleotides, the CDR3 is TGTGCCAGCAGCTTACAAGCGAACACTGAAGCTTTCTTT.

This CDR3 reads CASSPSGFRDTQYF. For the CDR3, the DNA is TGTGCCAGCAGCCCCTCAGGGTTTCGGGATACGCAGTATTTT. V is TRBV6-5 and J is TRBJ2-3; the D gene is possibly TRBD1 (5 bases). Germline-derived CDR1 and CDR2 are MNHEY and SVGAGI. V was cut by 6 bases and J by 6 bases, with 16 bases left in between. The CDR3 sequence is 14 residues long.

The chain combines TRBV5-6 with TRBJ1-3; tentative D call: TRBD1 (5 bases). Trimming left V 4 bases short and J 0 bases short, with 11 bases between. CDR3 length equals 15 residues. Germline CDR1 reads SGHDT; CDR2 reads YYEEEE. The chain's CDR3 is CASSRTTVSGNTIYF. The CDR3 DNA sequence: TGTGCCAGCAGCCGAACGACAGTCTCTGGAAACACCATATATTTT.

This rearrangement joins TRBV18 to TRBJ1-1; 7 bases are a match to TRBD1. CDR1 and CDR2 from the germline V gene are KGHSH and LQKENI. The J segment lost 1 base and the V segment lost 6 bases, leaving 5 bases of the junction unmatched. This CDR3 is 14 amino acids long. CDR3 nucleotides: TGTGCCAGCTCCCCCAGGGGGTCGAACACTGAAGCTTTCTTT. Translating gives CASSPRGSNTEAFF.

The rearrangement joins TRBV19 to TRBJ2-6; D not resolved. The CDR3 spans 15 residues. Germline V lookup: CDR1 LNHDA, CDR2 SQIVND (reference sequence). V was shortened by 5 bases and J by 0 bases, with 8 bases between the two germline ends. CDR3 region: CASSVPGSGANVLTF. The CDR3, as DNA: TGTGCCAGTAGTGTGCCAGGCTCTGGGGCCAACGTCCTGACTTTC.

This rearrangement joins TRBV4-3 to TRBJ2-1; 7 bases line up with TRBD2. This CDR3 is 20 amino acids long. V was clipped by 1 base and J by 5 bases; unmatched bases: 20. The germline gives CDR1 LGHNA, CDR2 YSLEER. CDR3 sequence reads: CASSQGVRRQAGERNNEQFF. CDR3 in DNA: TGCGCCAGCAGCCAAGGAGTGAGGCGTCAGGCGGGAGAACGGAACAATGAGCAGTTCTTC.

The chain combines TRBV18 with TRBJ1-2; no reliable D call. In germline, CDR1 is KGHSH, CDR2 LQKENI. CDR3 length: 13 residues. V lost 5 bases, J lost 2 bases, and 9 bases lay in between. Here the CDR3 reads CASSRRANYGYTF. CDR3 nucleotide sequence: TGTGCCAGCTCAAGAAGGGCGAACTATGGCTACACCTTC.

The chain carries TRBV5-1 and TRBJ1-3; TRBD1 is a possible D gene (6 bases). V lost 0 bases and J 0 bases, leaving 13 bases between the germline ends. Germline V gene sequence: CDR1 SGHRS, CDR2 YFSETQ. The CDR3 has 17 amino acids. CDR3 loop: CASSLVDSAYSGNTIYF. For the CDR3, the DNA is TGCGCCAGCAGCTTGGTGGACAGTGCATACTCTGGAAACACCATATATTTT.